This T cell receptor beta chain was sequenced for a study of Tregs in tolerant kidney transplant recipients. Findings of the study overall: Biological reproducibility was not directly addressed, but technical replication error appeared minimal. Donor-specific Treg expansion exceeded global Treg expansion in tolerant patients, suggesting antigen drive.

TCRdb keeps only in-frame clones here, not all; method: immunoSEQ multiplex PCR. The sample lists approximately 98,000 clones, 90% occurring once. Unstimulated regulatory T cells (CD4+CD25+CD127-), CD4+CD25- non-regulatory cells, CD4 and CD8 cells were FACS-sorted from thawed PBMCs. As regards this clone: Its antigen is not identified.

The CDR3 totals 18 residues. Germline assignment: CDR1 MNHEY and CDR2 SMNVEV (reference sequence). With 3 bases clipped from V and 0 bases from J, the junction kept 8 bases outside the gene matches. The J gene is TRBJ2-6, the V gene TRBV27, with TRBD1 matching 7 bases. This receptor was taken from a human donor who received a combined kidney and bone marrow transplant. Sequencing was performed on CD4+ T cells from blood, taken before the transplant. As DNA, the CDR3 is TGTGCCAGCAGTTTCACAGGGGTAGGCCCCTCTGGGGCCAACGTCCTGACTTTC. It is translated as CASSFTGVGPSGANVLTF.